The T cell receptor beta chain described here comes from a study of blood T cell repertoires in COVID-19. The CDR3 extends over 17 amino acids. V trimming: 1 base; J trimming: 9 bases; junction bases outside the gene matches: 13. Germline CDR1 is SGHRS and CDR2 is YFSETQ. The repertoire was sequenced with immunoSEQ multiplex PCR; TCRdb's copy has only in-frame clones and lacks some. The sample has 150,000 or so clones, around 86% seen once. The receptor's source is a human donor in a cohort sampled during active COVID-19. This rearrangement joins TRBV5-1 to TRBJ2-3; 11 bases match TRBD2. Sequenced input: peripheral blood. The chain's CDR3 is CASSLPGLAGGSSTQYF. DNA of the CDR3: TGCGCCAGCAGCTTGCCAGGCCTAGCGGGAGGATCCAGCACGCAGTATTTT.